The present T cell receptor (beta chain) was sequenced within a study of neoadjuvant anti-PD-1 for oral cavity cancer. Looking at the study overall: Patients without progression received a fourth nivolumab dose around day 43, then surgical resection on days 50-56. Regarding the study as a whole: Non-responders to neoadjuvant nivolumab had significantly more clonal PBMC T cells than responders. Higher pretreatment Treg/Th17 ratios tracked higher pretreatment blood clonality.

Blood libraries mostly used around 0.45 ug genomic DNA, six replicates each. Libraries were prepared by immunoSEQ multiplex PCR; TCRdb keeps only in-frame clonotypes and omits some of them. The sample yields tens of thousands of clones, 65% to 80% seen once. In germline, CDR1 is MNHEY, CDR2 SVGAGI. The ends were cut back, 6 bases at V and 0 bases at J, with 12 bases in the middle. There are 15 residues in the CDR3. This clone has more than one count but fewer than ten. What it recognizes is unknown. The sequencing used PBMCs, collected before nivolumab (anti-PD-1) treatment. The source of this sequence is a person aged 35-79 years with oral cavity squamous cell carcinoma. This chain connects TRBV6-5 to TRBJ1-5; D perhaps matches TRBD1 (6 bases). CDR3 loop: CASSPTGYSNQPQHF. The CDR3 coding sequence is TGTGCCAGCAGCCCGACAGGATATAGCAATCAGCCCCAGCATTTT.